Shown below are 28 T cell receptor beta chains from a single sample sequenced in a study of control samples from healthy donors and cancer patients. The table came from immunoSEQ multiplex PCR; TCRdb's copy has only in-frame clones and leaves some out. The sample lists almost 90,000 clones, roughly nine tenths occurring once. Sequenced: blood. The receptors stem from a man aged 30 to 45 in good health.

The rearrangement links TRBV5-1 to TRBJ2-3, with 8 bases that match TRBD2. The germline V gene encodes CDR1 SGHRS and CDR2 YFSETQ. The ends lost 5 bases at V and 3 bases at J; junction bases unmatched: 11. The CDR3 loop spans 16 amino acids. CDR3 coding DNA: TGCGCCAGCAGACCCGGGTTAGCGGGGCCGACAGATACGCAGTATTTT. Translated, it gives CASRPGLAGPTDTQYF.

Written as DNA, the CDR3 is TGTGCCAGCAGCTTTGGGTTATCGGGCAATCAGCCCCAGCATTTT. This sequence encodes CASSFGLSGNQPQHF. The chain joins TRBV5-6 to TRBJ1-5; no firm D call. The CDR3 length is 15 residues. Trimming left V 2 bases short and J 2 bases short, with 11 bases between. From germline, CDR1 is SGHDT and CDR2 YYEEEE.

The sample holds a few counts of this clone. This chain connects TRBV6-1 to TRBJ1-2; D may be TRBD1 (6 bases). Germline CDR1 reads MNHNS; CDR2 reads SASEGT. Trimming cost V 0 bases and J 5 bases, with 16 bases left between them. This CDR3 comprises 16 residues. CDR3 in DNA: TGTGCCAGCAGTGAAGCTTCTACAGGGAGACGGTATGGCTACACCTTC. Translating gives CASSEASTGRRYGYTF.

This chain uses TRBV19 with TRBJ2-7; 9 bases are a match to TRBD1. CDR3 length: 14 amino acids. Germline V lookup: CDR1 LNHDA, CDR2 SQIVND (reference sequence). Trimming removed 3 bases from V and 5 bases from J; junction bases left unmatched: 5. CDR3 nucleotides: TGTGCCAGTAGTATTGGGACAGGGAGTGACGAGCAGTACTTC. The encoded protein is CASSIGTGSDEQYF.

The DNA of the CDR3 is TGTGCCATCAGTGACAGCGGGGGTCCATCGAGGGAGCAGTACGTC. This encodes CAISDSGGPSREQYV. The gene calls are TRBV10-3 and TRBJ2-7; TRBD2 aligns across 8 bases. Germline lookup yields CDR1 ENHRY and CDR2 SYGVKD. The trim removed 3 bases at V and 7 bases at J, leaving 11 bases unmatched. The CDR3 spans 15 residues.

A single count supports this clone. This chain links TRBV9 with TRBJ2-2, with D maybe TRBD1 (5 bases). V was cut by 1 base and J by 5 bases, with 21 bases left in between. The length of the CDR3 is 18 residues. The germline V gene has CDR1 SGDLS and CDR2 YYNGEE. CDR3 residues: CASSVTKGQGSATGELFF. For the CDR3, the DNA is TGTGCCAGCAGCGTAACTAAGGGGCAGGGAAGCGCTACCGGGGAGCTGTTTTTT.

A note on this clone: Other DNA sequences in this specimen translate into the identical CDR3. This chain uses TRBV7-8 with TRBJ1-4; no clear D. V shed 2 bases and J shed 5 bases, with 12 bases lying between them. CDR1 is SGHVS, CDR2 FQNEAQ, per germline. The CDR3 spans 15 residues. CDR3 sequence (DNA): TGTGCCAGCAGCTTAAATCCCCAACGCAATGAAAAACTGTTTTTT. It encodes CASSLNPQRNEKLFF.

J is TRBJ2-3 and V is TRBV5-1; D gene unclear. The germline gives CDR1 SGHRS, CDR2 YFSETQ. The CDR3 has 12 amino acids. V shed 2 bases and J shed 6 bases, with 7 bases lying between them. The CDR3: CASSFQPDTQYF. DNA of the CDR3: TGCGCCAGCAGCTTCCAACCGGATACGCAGTATTTT.

The chain employs TRBV7-3 and TRBJ1-1; D is possibly TRBD1 (5 bases). This CDR3 contains 16 residues. Germline-derived CDR1 and CDR2 are SGHTA and FQGTGA. Trimming stripped 1 base from V and 4 bases from J, with 16 bases between. CDR3 protein: CASSLSQAGGGTEAFF. The CDR3 bases are TGTGCCAGCAGCTTAAGTCAGGCCGGCGGGGGCACTGAAGCTTTCTTT.

J is TRBJ2-1 and V is TRBV14; 11 nucleotides match TRBD2. CDR3 length: 16 residues. V shed 4 bases and J 3 bases; nucleotides not matched to a gene: 5. Germline V gives CDR1 SGHDN, CDR2 FVKESK. CDR3 coding DNA: TGTGCCAGCAGCCCTCATCTAGCGGGGGGCTACAATGAGCAGTTCTTC. Its translation is CASSPHLAGGYNEQFF.

This chain links TRBV19 with TRBJ1-4; possible D gene TRBD1, 5 bases. CDR3 size: 15 residues. CDR1 and CDR2 (germline): LNHDA, SQIVND (reference sequence). Between the trimmed V and J ends, which lost 6 bases and 5 bases, there was a span of 16 bases. CDR3 sequence reads: CASSPIRGGNEKLFF. As DNA, the CDR3 is TGTGCCAGTAGCCCCATTAGGGGTGGGAATGAAAAACTGTTTTTT.

The V and J genes are TRBV2 and TRBJ2-7, with 7 bases fitting TRBD1. V lost 6 bases to trimming and J lost 0 bases; unmatched junction nucleotides: 5. This CDR3 has 14 amino acids. Germline CDR1 and CDR2: SNHLY and FYNNEI. The CDR3 sequence: CASRQGDLSYEQYF. The CDR3 coding sequence is TGTGCCAGCAGGCAGGGGGACCTCTCCTACGAGCAGTACTTC. The full variable domain, with the rest looked up from reference TRBV2 and TRBJ2-7, is EPEVTQTPSHQVTQMGQEVILRCVPISNHLYFYWYRQILGQKVEFLVSFYNNEISEKSEIFDDQFSVERPDGSNFTLKIRSTKLEDSAMYFCASRQGDLSYEQYFGPGTRLTVT.

The gene calls are TRBV5-1 and TRBJ2-5, with 9 bases that match TRBD2. Germline values: CDR1 SGHRS, CDR2 YFSETQ. Losses at the gene ends were 2 bases for V and 5 bases for J; bases not matched to a gene: 7. This CDR3 comprises 15 residues. The CDR3 region is CASSLRAGGSETQYF. The CDR3 DNA sequence: TGCGCCAGCAGCTTAAGAGCGGGGGGTTCGGAGACCCAGTACTTC.

The chain uses TRBV24-1 and TRBJ2-2, with D perhaps given as TRBD1 or TRBD2 (5 bases each). Germline V gene sequence: CDR1 KGHDR, CDR2 SFDVKD. V was shortened by 5 bases and J by 3 bases, with 15 bases between the two germline ends. The CDR3 extends over 16 amino acids. The CDR3 DNA follows: TGTGCCACCAGTGGGGACGGGGTGGGAGACACCGGGGAGCTGTTTTTT. It codes for CATSGDGVGDTGELFF.

V is TRBV7-2 and J is TRBJ2-7; possible D gene TRBD2, 5 bases. CDR3 size: 15 residues. Germline values: CDR1 SGHTA, CDR2 FQGNSA. Trimming left V 1 base short and J 1 base short, with 11 bases between. The CDR3 coding sequence is TGTGCCAGCAGCTTAGGAAGCGGCAGATCCTACGAGCAGTACTTC. Protein product: CASSLGSGRSYEQYF.

This chain links TRBV15 with TRBJ2-7; 9 nucleotides align to TRBD2. There are 16 residues in the CDR3. Germline CDR1 reads LNHNV; CDR2 reads YYDKDF (reference sequence). V trimming: 3 bases; J trimming: 2 bases; junction bases outside the gene matches: 8. The CDR3 DNA reads TGTGCCACCAGCAGGGAATTAGCGGGGGATACCTACGAGCAGTACGTC. It codes for CATSRELAGDTYEQYV.

The genes are TRBV24-1 and TRBJ1-1; 7 bases match TRBD1. Germline CDR1 KGHDR, CDR2 SFDVKD. V shed 2 bases and J 8 bases; nucleotides not matched to a gene: 4. The CDR3 contains 13 residues. The CDR3 DNA is TGTGCCACCAGTGATTACAGGGGAGGGGAAGCTTTCTTT. This translates into CATSDYRGGEAFF.

The V call is TRBV5-8, the J call TRBJ1-2; D is possibly TRBD1 (6 bases). Trimming removed 3 bases at V and 5 bases at J, with 14 bases between. Germline CDR1 reads SGHTS; CDR2 reads YDEGEE. This CDR3 spans 14 amino acids. The CDR3 sequence: CASSSSQGRYGYTF. The CDR3 coding sequence is TGTGCCAGCAGCTCATCCCAGGGGCGGTATGGCTACACCTTC.

This clone was seen a handful of times. The chain employs TRBV4-2 and TRBJ2-3; 8 positions match TRBD2. The CDR3 is 14 residues long. The ends lost 4 bases at V and 6 bases at J; junction bases unmatched: 6. Germline-derived CDR1 and CDR2 are LGHNA and YNFKEQ. CDR3 nucleotides: TGTGCCAGCAGCCCTTCGGGGGGGCCGGATACGCAGTATTTT. Encoded protein: CASSPSGGPDTQYF.

The rearrangement links TRBV12-3 or TRBV12-4 to TRBJ1-1; D unclear. The CDR3 covers 12 residues. The V gene lost 6 bases and the J gene lost 5 bases, with 10 bases spanning the gap. The CDR3 loop is CASSPPGTEAFF. The CDR3 coding sequence is TGTGCCAGCAGCCCTCCGGGGACTGAAGCTTTCTTT.

CDR3 protein: CASSRPRGGILNEQFF. CDR3 in DNA: TGTGCCAGCAGCCGGCCCAGGGGGGGAATTCTCAATGAGCAGTTCTTC. The genes are TRBV28 and TRBJ2-1; D possibly matches TRBD1 or TRBD2 (7 bases each). CDR1 and CDR2 from the germline V gene are MDHEN and SYDVKM. The V end lost 6 bases, the J end lost 6 bases, and 21 bases lay between the germline ends. The CDR3 is 16 residues long.

The chain is built from TRBV19 and TRBJ1-3, with D unclear. V was trimmed by 5 bases and J by 0 bases, leaving 23 bases between them. Germline V CDR1 and CDR2: LNHDA, SQIVND (reference sequence). The CDR3 loop spans 19 amino acids. The CDR3 DNA reads as TGTGCCAGTAGTGTCCCAGGCCAGAGACGGACTAGCTCTGGAAACACCATATATTTT. Translated: CASSVPGQRRTSSGNTIYF.

The V call is TRBV10-3, the J call TRBJ1-4; D not certain. V gave up 3 bases and J gave up 3 bases, with 8 bases separating them. The CDR3 totals 14 residues. CDR1 and CDR2 (germline): ENHRY, SYGVKD. DNA for the CDR3: TGTGCCATCAGTGACCCGGGAGCTAATGAAAAACTGTTTTTT. This encodes CAISDPGANEKLFF.

V and J are TRBV7-2 and TRBJ2-5, with 11 bases that match TRBD2. CDR1 is SGHTA and CDR2 is FQGNSA in the germline V gene. The junction had 9 bases not matched to a gene; V was cut back by 1 base and J by 5 bases. The CDR3 spans 17 residues. This CDR3 is CASSLEGSGGAVETQYF. The CDR3 bases are TGTGCCAGCAGCTTAGAGGGTAGCGGGGGGGCCGTGGAGACCCAGTACTTC.

The gene calls are TRBV24-1 and TRBJ2-3; D could derive from TRBD1 or TRBD2 (5 bases each). The CDR3 runs 19 residues. V lost 1 base and J lost 0, with 19 bases in between. Germline V lookup: CDR1 KGHDR, CDR2 SFDVKD. The CDR3 nucleotides read TGTGCCACCAGTGATTTTGGGACGGATCCATTTTCTAGCACAGATACGCAGTATTTT. The encoded protein is CATSDFGTDPFSSTDTQYF.

The count of this clone is one. This sequence joins TRBV7-2 and TRBJ1-1, with a tentative D call TRBD1 (6 bases). CDR3 size: 13 residues. The germline gives CDR1 SGHTA, CDR2 FQGNSA. Deletions cut 0 bases from V and 6 bases from J, with 8 bases between. The CDR3 nucleotides read TGTGCCAGCAGCTTAGCCCGACAGGCTGAAGCTTTCTTT. This sequence encodes CASSLARQAEAFF.

The genes are TRBV29-1 and TRBJ2-7; maybe TRBD1 (6 bases). Germline CDR1 reads SQVTM; CDR2 reads ANQGSEA. The germline V and J ends were trimmed by 4 bases and 0 bases, with 10 bases remaining between them. The CDR3 is 13 residues long. The CDR3 here is CSVAMDSSYEQYV. CDR3 DNA sequence: TGCAGCGTTGCGATGGACAGCTCCTACGAGCAGTACGTC.

V is TRBV5-6 and J is TRBJ1-6, with D perhaps matching TRBD1 (5 bases). CDR3 length: 15 residues. Trimming left V 2 bases short and J 10 bases short, with 16 bases between. Germline loops: CDR1 SGHDT, CDR2 YYEEEE. The CDR3 protein is CASSFGWGINSPLHF. CDR3 in DNA: TGTGCCAGCAGCTTTGGTTGGGGGATCAACTCACCCCTCCACTTT.